These T cell receptor beta chains were read from a single sample in a study of CD8+ T cells in alopecia areata. Sequencing used immunoSEQ multiplex PCR; TCRdb keeps in-frame clones, though not all of them. This sample has about 270,000 clones, with 60% found just once. Here the sequenced sample was CD4+ T cells sorted from blood, taken at approximately week 52, from a patient treated with tofacitinib. These receptors were collected from a human donor with alopecia areata. Each CDR3 is given with its conserved first and last residue. D genes are given only for firm matches. Not every row has a clone size; where given, it reads once, few, many or a size class.

TRBD1 TRBJ1-1 14 . TRBV30 CAWSPLTGAGEAFF TGTGCCTGGAGCCCCCTCACAGGGGCGGGTGAAGCTTTCTTT
TRBD1 TRBJ2-6 15 . TRBV6-5 CASSGQNSGANVLTF TGTGCCAGCTCGGGACAGAACTCTGGGGCCAACGTCCTGACTTTC
. TRBJ2-4 13 . TRBV18 CASSPGGKDIQYF TGTGCCAGCTCACCAGGGGGGAAGGACATTCAGTACTTC
. TRBJ1-6 16 . TRBV7-3 CASSLNGGENNSPLHF TGTGCCAGCAGCTTAAATGGGGGTGAGAATAATTCACCCCTCCACTTT
. TRBJ2-1 11 . TRBV30 CAWSGGVEQFF TGTGCCTGGAGCGGAGGGGTTGAGCAGTTCTTC
. TRBJ2-2 15 . TRBV30 CAWSRGVGYTGELFF TGTGCCTGGAGTAGAGGGGTTGGGTACACCGGGGAGCTGTTTTTT
TRBD1 TRBJ1-1 16 . TRBV11-2 CASSLLTGGEGTEAFF TGTGCCAGCAGCTTACTTACAGGGGGCGAGGGCACTGAAGCTTTCTTT
. TRBJ1-5 15 . TRBV7-8 CASSLRGQINQPQHF TGTGCCAGCAGCCTCCGGGGCCAGATTAATCAGCCCCAGCATTTT
TRBD1 TRBJ1-4 12 . TRBV29-1 CSVQGANEKLFF TGCAGCGTACAGGGGGCTAATGAAAAACTGTTTTTT
. TRBJ2-5 14 few TRBV5-1 CASSSDGAQETQYF TGCGCCAGCAGCTCTGACGGGGCTCAAGAGACCCAGTACTTC
. TRBJ1-3 13 . TRBV4-2 CASHPTAGNTIYF TGTGCCAGCCATCCGACCGCGGGAAACACCATATATTTT
TRBD2 TRBJ2-5 17 few TRBV7-7 CASSQGLAGSGQETQYF TGTGCTAGCAGCCAGGGACTAGCGGGGAGCGGACAAGAGACCCAGTACTTC
. TRBJ2-4 16 . TRBV6-5 CASSYSRELAKNIQYF TGTGCCAGCAGTTACTCTAGGGAGCTTGCCAAAAACATTCAGTACTTC
TRBD1 TRBJ2-4 14 . TRBV5-1 CASSPTGAGNIQYF TGCGCCAGCAGCCCGACAGGGGCCGGAAACATTCAGTACTTC
TRBD1 TRBJ2-7 16 . TRBV4-1 CASSQDSPTGTYEQYF TGCGCCAGCAGCCAAGATTCCCCGACAGGGACCTACGAGCAGTACTTC
TRBD1 TRBJ2-7 13 . TRBV30 CAGYRGISYEQYF TGTGCTGGATACAGGGGCATAAGTTACGAGCAGTACTTC
. TRBJ1-1 13 . TRBV5-1 CASSPTGLVEAFF TGCGCCAGCAGCCCTACAGGGCTAGTTGAAGCTTTCTTT
TRBD1 TRBJ2-5 15 . TRBV25-1 CASSEKPDRGETQYF TGTGCCAGCAGTGAAAAACCGGACAGGGGGGAGACCCAGTACTTC
TRBD1 TRBJ1-2 12 . TRBV7-9 CALGTVNYGYTF TGTGCCCTCGGGACAGTGAACTATGGCTACACCTTC
. TRBJ1-1 11 . TRBV29-1 CSVEQITEAFF TGCAGCGTTGAACAGATCACTGAAGCTTTCTTT
TRBD1 TRBJ1-2 11 . TRBV9 CASSAGTVTTF TGTGCCAGCAGCGCAGGGACAGTAACCACCTTC
. TRBJ1-1 11 . TRBV7-6 CASSHDTEAFF TGTGCCAGCAGCCACGACACTGAAGCTTTCTTT
. TRBJ1-2 12 . TRBV29-1 CSAGGGLYGYTF TGCAGCGCCGGGGGGGGCCTCTATGGCTACACCTTC
TRBD2 TRBJ2-5 16 . TRBV6-8 CASSGPAGGHQETQYF TGTGCCAGCAGTGGACCAGCGGGGGGCCACCAAGAGACCCAGTACTTC
TRBD2 TRBJ2-7 15 . TRBV7-2 CASSLGVGGASEQYF TGTGCCAGCAGCTTAGGTGTCGGGGGGGCCTCCGAGCAGTACTTC
. TRBJ1-5 13 . TRBV6-1 CASSEIRNQPQHF TGTGCCAGCAGTGAAATCAGGAATCAGCCCCAGCATTTT
. TRBJ2-7 15 few TRBV4-1 CASSQIPTDVYEQYF TGCGCCAGCAGCCAAATCCCAACCGATGTCTACGAGCAGTACTTC